This T cell receptor beta chain was retrieved from a study of blood T cell repertoires in COVID-19. As for the study in general: Researchers got acute and convalescent COVID-19 samples from the United States, Italy and Spain. T cells, B-cell-depleted T cells, or PBMCs provided the cDNA or gDNA that served as material.

From germline, CDR1 is MDHEN and CDR2 SYDVKM. V gave up 6 bases and J gave up 7 bases, with 21 bases separating them. This CDR3 is built from 15 residues. The table came from immunoSEQ multiplex PCR; TCRdb's copy has only in-frame clones and leaves some out. The repertoire holds roughly 170,000 clones, with 80% to 90% as singletons. The V gene is TRBV28, the J gene TRBJ1-1; maybe TRBD1 (5 bases). The TCR comes from a woman aged 18-29 years who had recovered from COVID-19. Sequenced material: peripheral blood. Here the CDR3 DNA reads TGTGCCAGCAGCAGGGACTTCCTAACCGAGGGTGAAGCTTTCTTT. It translates to CASSRDFLTEGEAFF.